This T cell receptor beta chain is drawn from a study of T cell responses to AZD1222 COVID-19 vaccine. The wider study: Pooling covered second doses at about 4 or about 12 weeks. General study results and limits: The sample set comprised mostly white British donors with more females, and clonal diversity was possibly underestimated. Reports indicate that nearly half of spike-specific TCRs are directed at unmutated variant regions. Repertoires were sampled only after the peak T cell response.

After removal of 7 bases from V and 12 bases from J, the junction contained 9 bases not matched to a gene. Germline CDR1 is SNHLY and CDR2 is FYNNEI. The CDR3 extends over 12 amino acids. TCRdb's copy holds only in-frame clones and misses some; the assay was immunoSEQ multiplex PCR. The sample includes under 150,000 clones, 70% to 90% of them seen just once. With respect to this clone: Its specificity is not known.

This chain uses TRBV2 with TRBJ2-1; the match to TRBD1 covers 7 bases. This TCR was recovered from an adult in good health. The sample consisted of peripheral blood, taken on day 0 of AZD1222 vaccination. In DNA, the CDR3 is TGTGCCAGCAAAAGGGACAGTGGACCGCAGTTCTTC. It translates to CASKRDSGPQFF.